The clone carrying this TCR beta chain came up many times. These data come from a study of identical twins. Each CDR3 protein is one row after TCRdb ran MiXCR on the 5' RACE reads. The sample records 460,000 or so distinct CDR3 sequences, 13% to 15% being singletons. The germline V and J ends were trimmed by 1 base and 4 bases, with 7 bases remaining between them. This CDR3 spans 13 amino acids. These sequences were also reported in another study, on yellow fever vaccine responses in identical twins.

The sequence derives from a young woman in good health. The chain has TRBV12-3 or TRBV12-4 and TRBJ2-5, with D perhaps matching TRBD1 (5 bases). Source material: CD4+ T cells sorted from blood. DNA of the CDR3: TGTGCCAGCAGTTTAGGCAGGGTAGAGACCCAGTACTTC. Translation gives CASSLGRVETQYF.